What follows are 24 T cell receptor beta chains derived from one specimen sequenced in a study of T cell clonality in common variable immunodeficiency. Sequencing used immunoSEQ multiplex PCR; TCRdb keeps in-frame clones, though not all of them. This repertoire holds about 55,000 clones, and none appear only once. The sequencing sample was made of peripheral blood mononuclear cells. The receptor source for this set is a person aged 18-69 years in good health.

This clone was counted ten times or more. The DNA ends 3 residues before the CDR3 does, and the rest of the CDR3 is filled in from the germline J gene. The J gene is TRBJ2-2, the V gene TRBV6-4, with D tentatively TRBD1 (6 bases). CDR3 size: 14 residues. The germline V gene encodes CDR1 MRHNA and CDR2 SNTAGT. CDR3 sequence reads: CASAGSGEGRGLFF. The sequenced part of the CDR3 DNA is TGTGCCAGCGCCGGATCAGGAGAAGGCAGGGGG.

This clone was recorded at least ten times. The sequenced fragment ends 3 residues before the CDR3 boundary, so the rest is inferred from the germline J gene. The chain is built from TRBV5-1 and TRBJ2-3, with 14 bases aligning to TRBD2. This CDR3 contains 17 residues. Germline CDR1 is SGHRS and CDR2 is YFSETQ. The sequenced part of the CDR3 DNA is TGCGCCAGCAGCTTCGGACTAGCGGGGGGCCAGGGAGAGACG. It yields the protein CASSFGLAGGQGET. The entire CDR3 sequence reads CASSFGLAGGQGETQYF.

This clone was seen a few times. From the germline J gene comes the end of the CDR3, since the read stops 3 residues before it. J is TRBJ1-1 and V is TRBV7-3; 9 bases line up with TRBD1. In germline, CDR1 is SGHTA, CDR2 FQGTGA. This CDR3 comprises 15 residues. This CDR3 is CASSAGTGSTDTAFF. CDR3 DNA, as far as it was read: TGTGCCAGCAGCGCCGGGACAGGGAGCACAGATACG.

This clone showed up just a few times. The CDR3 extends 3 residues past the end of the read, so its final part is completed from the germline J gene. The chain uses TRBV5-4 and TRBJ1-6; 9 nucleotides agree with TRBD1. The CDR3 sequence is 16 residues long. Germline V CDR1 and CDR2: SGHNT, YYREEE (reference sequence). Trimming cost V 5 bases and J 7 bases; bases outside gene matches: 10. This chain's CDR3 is CASRKEQGARNSPLHF. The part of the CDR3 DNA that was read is TGTGCCAGCAGGAAAGAACAGGGGGCGCGGAATTCACCC.

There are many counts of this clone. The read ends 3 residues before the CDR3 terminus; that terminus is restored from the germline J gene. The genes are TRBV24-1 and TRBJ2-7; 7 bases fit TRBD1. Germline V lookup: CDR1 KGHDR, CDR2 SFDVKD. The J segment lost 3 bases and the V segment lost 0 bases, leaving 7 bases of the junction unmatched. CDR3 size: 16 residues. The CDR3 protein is CATSDLQTGYFYEQYF. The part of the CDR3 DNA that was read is TGTGCCACCAGTGATTTGCAGACAGGGTACTTCTACGAG.

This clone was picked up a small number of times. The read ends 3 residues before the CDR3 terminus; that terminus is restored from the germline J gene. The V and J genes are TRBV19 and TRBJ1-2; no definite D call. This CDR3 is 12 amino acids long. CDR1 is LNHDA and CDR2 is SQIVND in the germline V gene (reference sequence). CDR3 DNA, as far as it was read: TGTGCCAGTAGTGAGCGGTACAGTGAC. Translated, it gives CASSERYSD. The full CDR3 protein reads CASSERYSDYTF. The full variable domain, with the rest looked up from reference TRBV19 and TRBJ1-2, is DGGITQSPKYLFRKEGQNVTLSCEQNLNHDAMYWYRQDPGQGLRLIYYSQIVNDFQKGDIAEGYSVSREKKESFPLTVTSAQKNPTAFYLCASSERYSDYTFGSGTRLTVV.

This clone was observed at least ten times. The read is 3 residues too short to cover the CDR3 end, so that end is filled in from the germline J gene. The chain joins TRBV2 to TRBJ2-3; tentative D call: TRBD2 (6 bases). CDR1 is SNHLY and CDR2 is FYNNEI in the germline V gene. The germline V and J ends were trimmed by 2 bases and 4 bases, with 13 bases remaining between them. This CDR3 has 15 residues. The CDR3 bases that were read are TGTGCCAGCAGTGAAAGCCAGGGAGGTGCAGATACG. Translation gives CASSESQGGADT. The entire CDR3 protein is CASSESQGGADTQYF.

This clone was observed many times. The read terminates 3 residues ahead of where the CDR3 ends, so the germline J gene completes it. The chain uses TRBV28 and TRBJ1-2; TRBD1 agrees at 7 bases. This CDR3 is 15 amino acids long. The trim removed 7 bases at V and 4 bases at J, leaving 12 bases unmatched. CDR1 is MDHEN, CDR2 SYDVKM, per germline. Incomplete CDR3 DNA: TGTGCCAGCACCCCCGGGGGCGCAGGGGGCTATGGC. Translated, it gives CASTPGGAGGYG. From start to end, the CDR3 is CASTPGGAGGYGYTF.

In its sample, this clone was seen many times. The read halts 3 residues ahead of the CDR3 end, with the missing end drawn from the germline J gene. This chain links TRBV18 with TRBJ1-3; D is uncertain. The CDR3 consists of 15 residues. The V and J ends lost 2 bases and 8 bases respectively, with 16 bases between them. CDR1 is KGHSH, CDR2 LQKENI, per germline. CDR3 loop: CASSPNAGHEHTIYF. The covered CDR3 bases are TGTGCCAGCTCACCAAATGCCGGTCACGAACACACC.

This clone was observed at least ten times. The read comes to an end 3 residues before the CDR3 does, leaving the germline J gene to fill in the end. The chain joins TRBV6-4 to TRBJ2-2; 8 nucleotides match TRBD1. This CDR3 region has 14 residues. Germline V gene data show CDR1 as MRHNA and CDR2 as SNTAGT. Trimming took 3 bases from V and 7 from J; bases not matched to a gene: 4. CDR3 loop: CASSEDREGGELFF. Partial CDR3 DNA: TGTGCCAGCAGTGAGGACAGGGAAGGCGGGGAG.

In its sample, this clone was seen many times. The CDR3 region is CASSSAQGTDTQYF. CDR3 DNA (partial): TGTGCCAGCTCCTCCGCCCAGGGGACAGATACG. The chain links TRBV6-4 to TRBJ2-3, with D possibly being TRBD1 (6 bases). The sequence runs out 3 residues before the end of the CDR3; the remainder is reconstructed from the germline J gene. Trimming pared 8 bases from V and 3 bases from J, leaving 15 bases between. This CDR3 has 14 residues. CDR1 and CDR2 (germline): MRHNA, SNTAGT.

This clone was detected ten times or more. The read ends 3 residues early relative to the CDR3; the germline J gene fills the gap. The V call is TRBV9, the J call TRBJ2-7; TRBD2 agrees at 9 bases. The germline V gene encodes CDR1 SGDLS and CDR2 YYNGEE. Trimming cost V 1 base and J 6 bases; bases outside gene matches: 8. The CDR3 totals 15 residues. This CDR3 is CASSVLGSGSLEQYF. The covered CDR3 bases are TGTGCCAGCAGCGTACTAGGTAGCGGGAGTCTCGAG.

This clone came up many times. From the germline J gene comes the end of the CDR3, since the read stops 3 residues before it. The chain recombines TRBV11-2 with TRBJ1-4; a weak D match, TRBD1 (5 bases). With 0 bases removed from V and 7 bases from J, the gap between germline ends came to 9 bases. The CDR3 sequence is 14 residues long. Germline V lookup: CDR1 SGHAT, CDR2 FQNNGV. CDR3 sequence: CASSLEPRGEKLFF. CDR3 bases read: TGTGCCAGCAGCTTAGAACCGAGGGGTGAAAAA.

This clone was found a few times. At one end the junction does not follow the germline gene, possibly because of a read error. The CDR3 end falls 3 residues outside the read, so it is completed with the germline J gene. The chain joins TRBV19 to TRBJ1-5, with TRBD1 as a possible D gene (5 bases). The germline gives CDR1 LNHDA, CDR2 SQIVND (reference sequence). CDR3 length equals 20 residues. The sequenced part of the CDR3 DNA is TGTGCTAGTACTCCCCCGGGACTAGCGGAGTGGGGGACCGGCACAGATCCC. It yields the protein CASTPPGLAEWGTGTDP. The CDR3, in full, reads CASTPPGLAEWGTGTDPQHF. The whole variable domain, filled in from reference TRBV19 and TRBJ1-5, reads DGGITQSPKYLFRKEGQNVTLSCEQNLNHDAMYWYRQDPGQGLRLIYYSQIVNDFQKGDIAEGYSVSREKKESFPLTVTSAQKNPTAFYLCASTPPGLAEWGTGTDPQHFGDGTRLSIL.

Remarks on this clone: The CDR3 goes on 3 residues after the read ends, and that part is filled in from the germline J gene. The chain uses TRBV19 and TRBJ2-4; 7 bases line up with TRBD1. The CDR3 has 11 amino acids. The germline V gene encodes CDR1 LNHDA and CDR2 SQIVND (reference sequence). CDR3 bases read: TGTGCCAGTAGATCAGGGGGTGGT. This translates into CASRSGGG. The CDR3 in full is CASRSGGGQYF.

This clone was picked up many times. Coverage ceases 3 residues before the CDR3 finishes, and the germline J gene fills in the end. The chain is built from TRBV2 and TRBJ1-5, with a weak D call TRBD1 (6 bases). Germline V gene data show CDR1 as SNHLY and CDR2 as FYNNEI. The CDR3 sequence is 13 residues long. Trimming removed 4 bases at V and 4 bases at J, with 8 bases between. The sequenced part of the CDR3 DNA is TGTGCCAGCAGTGGGACAGAAAATCAGCCC. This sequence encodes CASSGTENQP. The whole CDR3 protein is CASSGTENQPQHF.

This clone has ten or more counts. The CDR3 here is CASSYSGTKAGGYTF. The CDR3 bases that were read are TGTGCCAGCAGCTATTCCGGGACAAAAGCAGGCGGC. The rearrangement uses TRBV7-9 and TRBJ1-2, with D tentatively TRBD1 (6 bases). The CDR3 goes on 3 residues after the read ends, and that part is filled in from the germline J gene. CDR1 and CDR2 (germline): SEHNR, FQNEAQ (reference sequence). The CDR3 runs to 15 residues.

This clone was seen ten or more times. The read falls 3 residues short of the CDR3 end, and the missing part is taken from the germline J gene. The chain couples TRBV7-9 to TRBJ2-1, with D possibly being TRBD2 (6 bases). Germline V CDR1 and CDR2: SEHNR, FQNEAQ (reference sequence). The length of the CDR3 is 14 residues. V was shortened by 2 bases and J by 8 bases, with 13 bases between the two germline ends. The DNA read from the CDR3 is TGTGCCAGCAGCTTACCGGGACTGTTCCATGAG. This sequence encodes CASSLPGLFHE. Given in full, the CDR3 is CASSLPGLFHEQFF.

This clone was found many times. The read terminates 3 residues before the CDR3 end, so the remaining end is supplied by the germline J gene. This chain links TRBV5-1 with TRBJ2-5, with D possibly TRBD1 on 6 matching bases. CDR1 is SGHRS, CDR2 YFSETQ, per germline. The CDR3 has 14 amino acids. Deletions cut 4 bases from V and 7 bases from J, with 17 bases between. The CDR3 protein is CASSSSSGEGTQYF. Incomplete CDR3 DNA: TGCGCCAGCAGCAGTTCGTCAGGGGAAGGGACC.

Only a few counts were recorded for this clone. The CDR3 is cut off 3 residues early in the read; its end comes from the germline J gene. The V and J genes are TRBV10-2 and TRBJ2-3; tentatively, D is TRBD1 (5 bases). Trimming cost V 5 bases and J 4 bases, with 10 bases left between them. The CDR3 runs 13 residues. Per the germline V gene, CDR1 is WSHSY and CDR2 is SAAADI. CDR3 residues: CASSLKGPDTQYF. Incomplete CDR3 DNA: TGCGCCAGCAGTTTAAAGGGGCCAGATACG.

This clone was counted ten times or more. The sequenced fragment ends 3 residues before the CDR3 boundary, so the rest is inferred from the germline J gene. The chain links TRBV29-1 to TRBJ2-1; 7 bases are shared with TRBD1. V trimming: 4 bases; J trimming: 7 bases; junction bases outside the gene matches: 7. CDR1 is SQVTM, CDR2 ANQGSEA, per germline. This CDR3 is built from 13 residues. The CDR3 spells CSVVGRGINEQFF. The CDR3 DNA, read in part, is TGCAGCGTTGTGGGCAGGGGGATAAATGAG.

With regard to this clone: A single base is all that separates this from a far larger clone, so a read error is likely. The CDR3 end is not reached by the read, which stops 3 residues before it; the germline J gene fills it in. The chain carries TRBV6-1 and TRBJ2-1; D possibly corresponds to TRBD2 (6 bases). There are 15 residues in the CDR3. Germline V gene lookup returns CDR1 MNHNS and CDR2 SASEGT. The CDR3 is CVSSEEEGTYNEQFF. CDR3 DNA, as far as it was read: TGTGTCAGCAGTGAAGAGGAGGGGACCTACAATGAG.

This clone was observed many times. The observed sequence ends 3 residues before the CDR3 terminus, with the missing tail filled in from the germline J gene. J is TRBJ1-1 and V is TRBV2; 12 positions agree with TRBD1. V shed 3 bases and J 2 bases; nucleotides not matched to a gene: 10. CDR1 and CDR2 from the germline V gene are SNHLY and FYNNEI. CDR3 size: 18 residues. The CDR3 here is CASSDNRDRGRGNTEAFF. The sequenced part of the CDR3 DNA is TGTGCCAGCAGTGATAACCGGGACAGGGGGCGAGGAAACACTGAA.

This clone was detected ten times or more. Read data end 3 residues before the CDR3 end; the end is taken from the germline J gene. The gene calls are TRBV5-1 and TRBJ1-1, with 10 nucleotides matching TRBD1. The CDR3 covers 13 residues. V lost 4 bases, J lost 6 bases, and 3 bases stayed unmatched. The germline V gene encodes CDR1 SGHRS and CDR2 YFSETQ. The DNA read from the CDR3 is TGCGCCAGCAGCCGGGACAGGGGTTCTGAA. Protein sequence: CASSRDRGSE. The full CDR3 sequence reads CASSRDRGSEAFF.